The rows below give T cell receptor beta chains drawn from one sample of a study of cytomegalovirus exposure and HLA in healthy donors. Generated by immunoSEQ multiplex PCR, the TCRdb table keeps only in-frame clones and is missing some. The sample holds roughly 100,000 clones, over 8% seen once. The sequenced sample was PBMCs. The receptors stem from a man aged 50 to 60 in good health and CMV-seropositive. CDR3s include the opening cysteine and the closing phenylalanine or tryptophan. D genes are given only for firm matches.

TRBJ2-2,14,TRBV5-4,TRBD2,CASSFAGGTGELFF
TRBJ2-1,16,TRBV29-1,NA,CSVGGGGPTTYNEQFF
TRBJ2-2,17,TRBV7-8,NA,CASSLGGVFRQSGELFF
TRBJ2-4,12,TRBV7-2,TRBD1,CASSRTGDIQYF
TRBJ1-3,15,TRBV7-3,NA,CASSLWGPSGNTIYF
TRBJ2-1,14,TRBV5-1,TRBD2,CASSMAGGYNEQFF
TRBJ1-1,11,TRBV28,NA,CAGGSITEAFF
TRBJ1-1,16,TRBV19,TRBD1,CASSVNTGTGFTEAFF
TRBJ2-7,13,TRBV5-6,NA,CASSSPGNYEQYF
TRBJ2-3,18,TRBV5-6,TRBD2,CASSSTKGTSGRTDTQYF
TRBJ1-2,16,TRBV7-2,TRBD1,CASSQQGGAGRYGYTF
TRBJ1-1,16,TRBV11-2,TRBD1,CASSPSQGQLNTEAFF
TRBJ1-5,17,TRBV28,TRBD1,CASRPDRGSLSNQPQHF
TRBJ1-1,14,TRBV5-1,NA,CASSFSPLNTEAFF
TRBJ2-3,14,TRBV15,NA,CATSRESGADTQYF
TRBJ2-7,13,TRBV5-3,NA,CARSLGAFYEQYF
TRBJ2-7,13,TRBV28,NA,CASTRGHLYEQYF
TRBJ2-7,11,TRBV6-1,NA,CASTGAYEQYF
TRBJ1-4,16,TRBV7-9,TRBD1,CASSLATGSFNEKLFF
TRBJ1-2,16,TRBV7-2,TRBD1,CASSWRGQGRDYGYTF
TRBJ2-2,11,TRBV29-1,NA,CSGGRAGELFF
TRBJ1-2,16,TRBV7-9,TRBD1,CASSFGTGATNYGYTF
TRBJ1-2,14,TRBV2,NA,CASSEKHSNYGYTF
TRBJ2-1,15,TRBV6-4,TRBD2,CASSRTSGRAEEQFF
TRBJ2-2,15,TRBV28,NA,CASSLVIGGTGELFF
TRBJ2-7,13,TRBV10-3,TRBD1,CAISVRTGVEQYF
TRBJ1-1,14,TRBV5-4,TRBD1,CASSLEVQGAEAFF
TRBJ1-1,13,TRBV7-2,NA,CASSLALPAEAFF
TRBJ2-7,14,TRBV12-5,NA,CASGLERGGYEQYF
TRBJ1-4,12,TRBV29-1,NA,CSVSYRNEKLFF
TRBJ1-1,16,TRBV19,NA,CASTPIMAGENTEAFF
TRBJ1-1,14,TRBV7-9,NA,CASSSLPGSPEAFF
TRBJ1-5,13,TRBV19,TRBD1,CASSPGTAQPQHF
TRBJ1-5,15,TRBV5-6,TRBD1,CASTLLGQGSQPQHF
TRBJ2-1,11,TRBV28,TRBD1,CAISGQRNQFF
TRBJ1-6,16,TRBV5-5,NA,CASSSPEQHYNSPLHF
TRBJ2-7,14,TRBV28,TRBD1,CASRGRDRGLEQYF
TRBJ2-3,15,TRBV29-1,TRBD1,CSVVRATGDVHTQYF
TRBJ2-7,13,TRBV30,NA,CAWTSGLTYEQYF
TRBJ1-1,16,TRBV19,NA,CASSIREQGRGTEAFF
TRBJ1-1,14,TRBV7-8,NA,CASSSVRVNTEAFF
TRBJ2-1,13,TRBV7-3,NA,CASSPDMINEQFF
TRBJ1-5,14,TRBV19,NA,CATNPVGYNQPQHF
TRBJ1-1,17,TRBV7-2,NA,CASSSIQRGTIHRGAFF
TRBJ2-5,12,TRBV6-5,NA,CASRQVAETQYF
TRBJ2-1,17,TRBV9,TRBD2,CASSVAISGGSYNEQFF
TRBJ1-5,18,TRBV28,TRBD1,CASSLYRTGEYSNQPQHF
TRBJ2-1,15,TRBV7-9,NA,CASSSAGVTSNEQFF